Listed here are 9 T cell receptor beta chains from one sample, sequenced in a study of cytomegalovirus exposure and HLA in healthy donors (dated by TCRdb to 2016 to 2017). Libraries came from the immunoSEQ multiplex PCR assay. For the multiplex PCR, a mixture combining 60 forward primers for TCR Vbeta segments and 13 reverse primers for TCR Jbeta segments was used. Entries here come from immuneACCESS through TCRdb and include only in-frame sequences with V and J called. Some clones fail to appear in such tables; in the studies checked, an unresolved V gene covers under half of the shortfall, and the cause of the remainder is unknown. The sample yields more than 90,000 clones; 78% were counted once. The ten most abundant clones make up approximately 4% of the sample. Sequencing input: PBMCs. The receptors here all came from a middle-aged woman in good health and CMV-seropositive.

The J gene is TRBJ2-2, the V gene TRBV7-9; 12 bases are shared with TRBD2. CDR1 and CDR2 (germline): SEHNR, FQNEAQ (reference sequence). CDR3 length: 16 amino acids. J lost 6 bases, V lost 4 bases, and 6 bases had no gene match. CDR3 sequence reads: CASSSRTSGTSGELFF. DNA of the CDR3: TGTGCCAGCAGCTCAAGGACTAGCGGGACTTCCGGGGAGCTGTTTTTT.

The chain recombines TRBV7-2 with TRBJ1-5; D gene unclear. This CDR3 comprises 15 residues. Trimming left V 5 bases short and J 3 bases short, with 14 bases between. In germline, CDR1 is SGHTA, CDR2 FQGNSA. The CDR3 spells CASSPPWRNNQPQHF. The CDR3 DNA reads TGTGCCAGCAGCCCCCCATGGCGGAACAATCAGCCCCAGCATTTT.

The rearrangement links TRBV7-3 to TRBJ2-5; a possible D gene is TRBD2 (5 bases). This CDR3 has 15 amino acids. Germline CDR1 SGHTA, CDR2 FQGTGA. V was cut by 4 bases and J by 5 bases, with 17 bases left in between. In nucleotides, the CDR3 is TGTGCCAGCAGCTCAACCCCAATGCCGGGGGAGACCCAGTACTTC. This sequence encodes CASSSTPMPGETQYF.

The DNA of the CDR3 is TGCGCCAGCAGCCGGGGTCGGACTAGCGGCACGTACGAGCAGTACTTC. Amino acids: CASSRGRTSGTYEQYF. The chain is built from TRBV4-1 and TRBJ2-7; 10 bases agree with TRBD2. V shed 4 bases and J 4 bases; nucleotides not matched to a gene: 10. Germline V CDR1 and CDR2: MGHRA, YSYEKL. The CDR3 is 16 residues long.

The chain is built from TRBV7-2 and TRBJ2-5; 7 nucleotides agree with TRBD1. With V trimmed by 3 bases and J by 5 bases, 9 bases remained unmatched. Germline assignment: CDR1 SGHTA and CDR2 FQGNSA. CDR3 length: 15 residues. CDR3 nucleotides: TGTGCCAGCAGCTTCTCCCGGGACAGAGGGGAGACCCAGTACTTC. Translating gives CASSFSRDRGETQYF. The full variable domain, rest sourced from reference TRBV7-2 and TRBJ2-5, is GAGVSQSPSNKVTEKGKDVELRCDPISGHTALYWYRQSLGQGLEFLIYFQGNSAPDKSGLPSDRFSAERTGGSVSTLTIQRTQQEDSAVYLCASSFSRDRGETQYFGPGTRLLVL.

This sequence joins TRBV5-6 and TRBJ2-5; 9 nucleotides line up with TRBD2. The end of the DNA is better explained by TRBJ2-7, so the J call may be wrong. This CDR3 region has 15 residues. Germline CDR1 SGHDT, CDR2 YYEEEE. The chain's CDR3 is CASSLFGGRANEQYF. The DNA for the CDR3 is TGTGCCAGCAGCTTGTTCGGCGGGAGGGCCAACGAGCAGTACTTC.

This chain uses TRBV7-9 with TRBJ1-5, with 7 bases fitting TRBD1. Germline lookup yields CDR1 SEHNR and CDR2 FQNEAQ (reference sequence). V was pared by 4 bases and J by 3 bases, with 3 bases of the junction left unmatched. The CDR3 spans 14 residues. The chain's CDR3 is CASSSTGDNQPQHF. For the CDR3, the DNA is TGTGCCAGCAGCTCAACAGGGGACAATCAGCCCCAGCATTTT.

The chain uses TRBV11-2 and TRBJ2-5, with 10 nucleotides matching TRBD2. CDR3 length: 15 residues. Trimming at V came to 1 base and at J to 1 base, leaving 0 bases not matched to a gene. Germline V gives CDR1 SGHAT, CDR2 FQNNGV. CDR3: CASSLGTSGQETQYF. The CDR3 coding sequence is TGTGCCAGCAGCTTAGGGACTAGCGGCCAAGAGACCCAGTACTTC. Full variable domain (remainder filled in from reference TRBV11-2 and TRBJ2-5): EAGVAQSPRYKIIEKRQSVAFWCNPISGHATLYWYQQILGQGPKLLIQFQNNGVVDDSQLPKDRFSAERLKGVDSTLKIQPAKLEDSAVYLCASSLGTSGQETQYFGPGTRLLVL.

The chain has TRBV19 and TRBJ2-1, with 8 bases aligning to TRBD2. The germline V gene has CDR1 LNHDA and CDR2 SQIVND (reference sequence). With 6 bases clipped from V and 9 bases from J, the junction kept 10 bases outside the gene matches. The CDR3 length is 14 residues. The CDR3: CASSPGTRIGEQFF. CDR3 coding DNA: TGTGCCAGTAGCCCCGGGACTAGAATAGGTGAGCAGTTCTTC.